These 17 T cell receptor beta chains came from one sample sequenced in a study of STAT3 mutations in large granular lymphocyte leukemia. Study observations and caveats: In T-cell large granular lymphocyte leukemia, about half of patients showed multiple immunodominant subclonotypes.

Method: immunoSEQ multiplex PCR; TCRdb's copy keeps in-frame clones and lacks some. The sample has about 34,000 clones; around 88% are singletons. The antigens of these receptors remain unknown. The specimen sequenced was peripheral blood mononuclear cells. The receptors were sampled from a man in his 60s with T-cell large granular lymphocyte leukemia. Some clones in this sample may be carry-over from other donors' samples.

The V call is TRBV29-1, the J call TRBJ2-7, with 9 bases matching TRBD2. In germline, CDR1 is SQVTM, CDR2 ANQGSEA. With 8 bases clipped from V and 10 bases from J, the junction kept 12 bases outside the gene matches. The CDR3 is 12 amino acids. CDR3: CSIRLAGETQYF. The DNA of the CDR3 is TGCAGCATTCGGTTAGCGGGAGAAACTCAGTACTTC.

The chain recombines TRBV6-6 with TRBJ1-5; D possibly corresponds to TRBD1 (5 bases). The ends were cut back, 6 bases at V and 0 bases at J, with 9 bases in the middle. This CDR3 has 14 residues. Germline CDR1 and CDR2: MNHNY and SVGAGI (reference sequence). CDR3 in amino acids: CASRAGNSNQPQHF. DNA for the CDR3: TGTGCCAGCAGGGCAGGGAATAGCAATCAGCCCCAGCATTTT.

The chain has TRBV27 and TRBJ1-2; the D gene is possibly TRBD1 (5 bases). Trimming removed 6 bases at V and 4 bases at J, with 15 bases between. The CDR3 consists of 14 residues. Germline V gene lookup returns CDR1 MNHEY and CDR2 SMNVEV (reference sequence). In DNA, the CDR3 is TGTGCCAGCAGACGAGGCGACAGATTCTATGGCTACACCTTC. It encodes CASRRGDRFYGYTF.

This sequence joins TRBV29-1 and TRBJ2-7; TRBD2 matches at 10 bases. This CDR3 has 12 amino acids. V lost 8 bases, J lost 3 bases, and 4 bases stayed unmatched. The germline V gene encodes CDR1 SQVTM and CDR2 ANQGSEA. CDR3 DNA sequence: TGCAGCATTTGGACTAGCGGCTACGAGCAGTACTTC. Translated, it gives CSIWTSGYEQYF.

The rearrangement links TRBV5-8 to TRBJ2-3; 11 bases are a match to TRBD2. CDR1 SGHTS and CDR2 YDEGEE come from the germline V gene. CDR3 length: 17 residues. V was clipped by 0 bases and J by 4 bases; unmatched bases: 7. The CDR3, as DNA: TGTGCCAGCAGCTTGGGACTAGCGGGAACCACCCCAGATACGCAGTATTTT. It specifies CASSLGLAGTTPDTQYF.

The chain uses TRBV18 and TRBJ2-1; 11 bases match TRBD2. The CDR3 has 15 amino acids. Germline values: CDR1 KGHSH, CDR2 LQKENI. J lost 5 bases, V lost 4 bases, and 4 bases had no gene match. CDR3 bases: TGTGCCAGCTCACTCGGGACTAGCGGCAACAATGAGCAGTTCTTC. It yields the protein CASSLGTSGNNEQFF.

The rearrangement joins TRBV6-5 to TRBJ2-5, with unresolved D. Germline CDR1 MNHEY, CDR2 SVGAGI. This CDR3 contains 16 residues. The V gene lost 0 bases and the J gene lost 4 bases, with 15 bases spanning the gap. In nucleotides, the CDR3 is TGTGCCAGCAGTTACTCAGGCAGCTCCTGGGGAGAGACCCAGTACTTC. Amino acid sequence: CASSYSGSSWGETQYF.

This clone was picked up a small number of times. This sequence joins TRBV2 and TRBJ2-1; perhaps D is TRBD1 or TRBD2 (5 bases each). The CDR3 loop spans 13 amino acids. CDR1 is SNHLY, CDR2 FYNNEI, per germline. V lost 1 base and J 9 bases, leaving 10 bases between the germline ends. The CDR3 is CASSEGGSSEQFF. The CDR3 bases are TGTGCCAGCAGTGAAGGGGGGAGTAGTGAGCAGTTCTTC.

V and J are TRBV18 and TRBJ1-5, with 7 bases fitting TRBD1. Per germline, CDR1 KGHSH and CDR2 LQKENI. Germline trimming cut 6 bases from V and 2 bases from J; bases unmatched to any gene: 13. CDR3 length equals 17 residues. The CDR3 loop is CASSPTSRGFGNQPQHF. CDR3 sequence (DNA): TGTGCCAGCTCGCCAACCTCCAGGGGGTTCGGCAATCAGCCCCAGCATTTT.

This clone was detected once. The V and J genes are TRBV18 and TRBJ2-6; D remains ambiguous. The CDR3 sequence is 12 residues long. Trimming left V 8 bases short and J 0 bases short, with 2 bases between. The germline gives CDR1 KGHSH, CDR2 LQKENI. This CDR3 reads CASVSGANVLTF. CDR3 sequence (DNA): TGTGCCAGCGTCTCTGGGGCCAACGTCCTGACTTTC.

CDR3 nucleotide sequence: TGTGCCAGCAGCTACGGGATCCTCAAACTACTCACAGATACGCAGTATTTT. Amino acids: CASSYGILKLLTDTQYF. This chain connects TRBV28 to TRBJ2-3; TRBD2 might be the D (5 bases). Deletions cut 6 bases from V and 2 bases from J, with 21 bases between. The germline V gene encodes CDR1 MDHEN and CDR2 SYDVKM. This CDR3 has 17 amino acids.

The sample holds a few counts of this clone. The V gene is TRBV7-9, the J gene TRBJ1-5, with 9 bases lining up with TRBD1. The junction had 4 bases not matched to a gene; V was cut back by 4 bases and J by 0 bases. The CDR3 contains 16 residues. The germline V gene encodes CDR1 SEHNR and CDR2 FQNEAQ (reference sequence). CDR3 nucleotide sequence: TGTGCCAGCAGCTCGGGACAGGGCGATAGCAATCAGCCCCAGCATTTT. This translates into CASSSGQGDSNQPQHF.

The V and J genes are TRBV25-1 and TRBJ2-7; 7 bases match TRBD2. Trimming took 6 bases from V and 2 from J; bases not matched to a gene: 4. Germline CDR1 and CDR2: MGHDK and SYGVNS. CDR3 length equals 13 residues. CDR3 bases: TGTGCCAGCAGCAGGACTAGTACCTACGAGCAGTACTTC. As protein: CASSRTSTYEQYF.

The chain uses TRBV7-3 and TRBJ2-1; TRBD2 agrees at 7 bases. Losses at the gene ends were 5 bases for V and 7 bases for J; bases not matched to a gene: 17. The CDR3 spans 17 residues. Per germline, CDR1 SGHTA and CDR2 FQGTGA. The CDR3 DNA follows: TGTGCCAGCAGCGCCGGGGGGAGCGGGGTAACCGGTAATGAGCAGTTCTTC. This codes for CASSAGGSGVTGNEQFF.

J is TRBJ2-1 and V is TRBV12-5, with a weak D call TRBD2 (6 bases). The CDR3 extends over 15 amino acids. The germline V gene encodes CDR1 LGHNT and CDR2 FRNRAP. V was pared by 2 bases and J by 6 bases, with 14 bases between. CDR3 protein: CASGLPSLTSNEQFF. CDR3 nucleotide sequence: TGTGCTAGTGGTTTGCCGTCCTTGACTAGCAATGAGCAGTTCTTC.

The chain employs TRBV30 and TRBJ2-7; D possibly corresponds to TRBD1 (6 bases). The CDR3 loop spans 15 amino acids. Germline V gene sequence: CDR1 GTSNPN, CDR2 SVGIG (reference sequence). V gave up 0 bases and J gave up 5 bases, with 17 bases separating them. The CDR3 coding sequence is TGTGCCTGGAGTGTATTTGGGGGCAGGGCCCACGAGCAGTACTTC. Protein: CAWSVFGGRAHEQYF. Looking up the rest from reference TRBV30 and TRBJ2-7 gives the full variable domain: SQTIHQWPATLVQPVGSPLSLECTVEGTSNPNLYWYRQAAGRGLQLLFYSVGIGQISSEVPQNLSASRPQDRQFILSSKKLLLSDSGFYLCAWSVFGGRAHEQYFGPGTRLTVT.

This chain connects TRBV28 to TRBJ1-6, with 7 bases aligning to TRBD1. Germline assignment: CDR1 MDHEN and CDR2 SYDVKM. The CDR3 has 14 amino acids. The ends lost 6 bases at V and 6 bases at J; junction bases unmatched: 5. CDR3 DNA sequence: TGTGCCAGCAGCCAGGGGGGGGGTAATTCACCCCTCCACTTT. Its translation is CASSQGGGNSPLHF.